This is a list of T cell receptor beta chains from one sample in a study of T-cell reconstitution after alpha-beta-depleted transplantation in children. TCRdb called the PCR reads again in MiXCR, with one record for every CDR3 protein. The sample consists of roughly 420,000 distinct CDR3 sequences, 15% to 20% of them appearing once. Source: PBMCs, mostly from graft donor cells, taken 360 days after TCRalphabeta/CD19-depleted stem cell transplant. These receptors were obtained from a boy in the first two years of life who had a stem cell transplant for Wiskott-Aldrich syndrome, so the T cells may come from the graft donor. The CDR3 runs from the conserved cysteine through the conserved F or W. Fields, in order: J gene, clone size, V gene, D gene, CDR3 DNA, CDR3 protein. The D gene is left open where the match is weak. Rows give clone size only sometimes, using once, few, many, or a class for an expanded clone.

TRBJ2-7	.	TRBV20-1	.	TGCAGTGCTAGTGTTGACAGCTACGAGCAGTACTTC	CSASVDSYEQYF
TRBJ2-4	.	TRBV5-1	.	TGCGCCAGCAGCTCCGGGACGACCTCCAACATTCAGTACTTC	CASSSGTTSNIQYF
TRBJ1-6	.	TRBV10-3	TRBD1	TGTGCCATCAACGCGGACAGGGGAAATTCACCCCTCCACTTT	CAINADRGNSPLHF
TRBJ2-7	.	TRBV19	.	TGTGCCAGTAGTATAGCCCCCGGCAGAAACTACGAGCAGTACTTC	CASSIAPGRNYEQYF
TRBJ2-1	few	TRBV28	.	TGTGCCAGCAGGGGGTCTAGTCTCTACAATGAGCAGTTCTTC	CASRGSSLYNEQFF
TRBJ2-7	.	TRBV5-1	TRBD1	TGCGCCAGCAGCATGATGACAGGGGGCGCCTACGAGCAGTACTTC	CASSMMTGGAYEQYF
TRBJ2-3	.	TRBV30	.	TGTGCCTGGACTAGCGAGGATACGCAGTATTTT	CAWTSEDTQYF
TRBJ2-7	.	TRBV27	TRBD1	TGTGCCAGCAGTTTATCGATGACAGGGAGCTCCTACGAGCAGTACTTC	CASSLSMTGSSYEQYF
TRBJ2-5	many	TRBV7-7	.	TGTGCCAGCAGCTTAATTGGGGAGACCCAGTACTTC	CASSLIGETQYF
TRBJ2-2	few	TRBV5-1	TRBD2	TGCGCCAGCAGCTCACTAGCGACCGGGGAGCTGTTTTTT	CASSSLATGELFF
TRBJ2-7	many	TRBV12-3/TRBV12-4	.	TGTGCCAGCAGTCAAAGGCAGGGTTCGGTTTACGAGCAGTACTTC	CASSQRQGSVYEQYF
TRBJ1-6	.	TRBV27	.	TGTGCCAGCAGTTTAAGGGGACGGAGGTATAATTCACCCCTCCACTTT	CASSLRGRRYNSPLHF
TRBJ2-7	few	TRBV4-3	TRBD1	TGCGCCAGCAGCCAAGATTGGACAGGGGACATCTACGAGCAGTACTTC	CASSQDWTGDIYEQYF
TRBJ2-1	many	TRBV20-1	TRBD2	TGCAGTGCTAGCATCCACCTCTCGGGACTAGCCCACAATGAGCAGTTCTTC	CSASIHLSGLAHNEQFF
TRBJ2-5	few	TRBV18	TRBD2	TGTGCCAGCTCACCCGGCACTAGCGGCCCCCTCCAAGAGACCCAGTACTTC	CASSPGTSGPLQETQYF
TRBJ2-4	.	TRBV5-1	TRBD1	TGCGCCAGCAGCTTAGGGACAGGAAGGACCCAGAAAAACATTCAGTACTTC	CASSLGTGRTQKNIQYF
TRBJ1-1	few	TRBV5-1	.	TGCGCCAGCAGGCCAGGAGAAACTGAAGCTTTCTTT	CASRPGETEAFF
TRBJ2-1	many	TRBV7-9	.	TGTGCCAGCAGCTTGGGCCCCTACAATGAGCAGTTCTTC	CASSLGPYNEQFF